This T cell receptor beta chain stems from a study of regulatory T cells in long-lasting Graves disease. On the study more broadly: In persistent Graves' disease, antithyroid drugs had been taken for over 5 years and TSH receptor antibodies stayed positive.

V lost 3 bases to trimming and J lost 7 bases, with 15 bases between them. The CDR3 runs to 15 residues. The V gene's germline CDR1 is MDHEN and CDR2 SYDVKM. General study results and limits: TRBV28 was favored in persistent disease, as were TRBJ1-2 and TRBJ2-5. Study of thyroid tissue was not done, with only peripheral blood studied. Persistent Graves' patients possessed reduced TCR diversity relative to recently diagnosed ones.

Regarding time point: persistent/refractory GD, antithyroid drugs over 5 years with positive TRAb. PBMC RNA was the source of the TCR library. Investigators prepared the TCR beta libraries by applying iRepertoire HTBI primers and Arm-PCR of CDR3 regions. One entry per CDR3 protein results from TCRdb running MiXCR on the multiplex PCR reads. The data contain roughly 700,000 distinct CDR3 sequences, about 32% of them singletons. Worth noting for this clonotype: Its target is unknown.

V is TRBV28 and J is TRBJ1-4, with D possibly TRBD1 on 6 matching bases. The clonotype originates from a female donor with Graves disease. The input for sequencing was peripheral blood mononuclear cells (PBMCs), taken when the disease was refractory, from a patient treated with antithyroid drugs. This chain's CDR3 is CASSFLGRGTEKLFF. For the CDR3, the DNA is TGTGCCAGCAGTTTCTTGGGCAGGGGTACTGAAAAACTGTTTTTT.